The 11 T cell receptor beta chains presented below share a single source sample, sequenced in a study of response to subunit inactivated influenza vaccine (dated by TCRdb to about 2018). The library relied on RT-PCR. TCRdb lists the instrument as Illumina HiSeq 2500. TCRdb handled the public reads itself, with Q25 trimming in fastp and clone calling in MiXCR, and kept productive beta chains. Every distinct CDR3 protein forms one entry, paired with its most common genes and DNA. The sample yields 650,000 to 850,000 distinct CDR3 sequences; about 15% were counted once. The ten largest make up roughly 6.4% of the sample. The material sequenced was PBMCs from blood, taken roughly 2 weeks before vaccination. Receptors originate from a man between 45 and 60 years old who received an inactivated influenza vaccine. Donor details come from another sample of the same person, matched by shared clones.

This clonotype turned up a few times. The CDR3 protein is CASQGGWDEKLFF. CDR3 DNA: TGTGCCAGCCAGGGGGGTTGGGACGAAAAACTGTTTTTT. This sequence joins TRBV2 and TRBJ1-4, with 7 bases matching TRBD1. CDR1 and CDR2 from the germline V gene are SNHLY and FYNNEI. The CDR3 has 13 amino acids. After removal of 8 bases from V and 8 bases from J, the junction contained 8 bases not matched to a gene.

A few counts support this clonotype. The genes are TRBV11-2 and TRBJ2-2; D not certain. The CDR3 length is 14 residues. The ends were cut back, 5 bases at V and 6 bases at J, with 13 bases in the middle. The V gene's germline CDR1 is SGHAT and CDR2 FQNNGV. CDR3 DNA: TGTGCCAGCAGCCCCTATCCCGCAGCCGGGGAGCTGTTTTTT. Protein sequence: CASSPYPAAGELFF.

This clonotype showed up just a few times. The chain links TRBV7-2 to TRBJ1-2; possible D gene TRBD1, 5 bases. CDR3 size: 14 residues. V dropped 7 bases and J dropped 8 bases, with 20 bases sitting between them. From germline, CDR1 is SGHTA and CDR2 FQGNSA. The CDR3 reads CASTQGGSLGGYTF. CDR3 DNA: TGTGCCAGCACCCAGGGCGGCAGTCTGGGAGGCTACACCTTC.

V usage is TRBV20-1 and J usage is TRBJ2-7; TRBD2 matches 13 bases. Germline CDR1 reads DFQATT; CDR2 reads SNEGSKA (reference sequence). Germline trimming cut 6 bases from V and 2 bases from J; bases unmatched to any gene: 10. CDR3 length equals 16 residues. The CDR3 sequence is CSAAWTSGGSPYEQYF. The CDR3 DNA reads TGCAGTGCCGCTTGGACTAGCGGGGGTTCTCCCTACGAGCAGTACTTC.

Only a few counts were recorded for this clonotype. The rearrangement links TRBV6-5 to TRBJ2-4; 8 nucleotides align to TRBD1. CDR1 and CDR2 (germline): MNHEY, SVGAGI. The CDR3 sequence is 15 residues long. The V gene end was trimmed by 2 bases and the J gene end by 5 bases; junction bases not matched to a gene: 5. CDR3 amino acids: CASSYTDRGENIQYF. The CDR3 DNA is TGTGCCAGCAGTTACACCGACAGGGGAGAAAACATTCAGTACTTC.

V gene TRBV5-1 combines with J gene TRBJ1-1; D may be TRBD1 (5 bases). In germline, CDR1 is SGHRS, CDR2 YFSETQ. Deletions cut 6 bases from V and 7 bases from J, with 22 bases between. CDR3 length: 15 residues. Here the CDR3 reads CASTPVAGSVGEAFF. For the CDR3, the DNA is TGCGCCAGCACCCCCGTGGCAGGGTCGGTTGGTGAAGCTTTCTTT.

On this clonotype itself: A junction end diverges from the germline sequence, so it may reflect a read error. The genes are TRBV7-8 and TRBJ2-7; either TRBD1 or TRBD2 may fit D (6 bases each). This CDR3 region has 15 residues. The V gene's germline CDR1 is SGHVS and CDR2 FQNEAQ. The CDR3: CASSLGRDIAYEKYF. The CDR3 DNA follows: TGTGCCAGCAGCTTAGGGAGGGACATAGCCTACGAGAAGTACTTC.

The gene calls are TRBV7-9 and TRBJ2-3, with 11 bases identical to TRBD2. The CDR3 contains 16 residues. V lost 5 bases and J lost 5; bases outside the gene matches: 9. Germline loops: CDR1 SEHNR, CDR2 FQNEAQ (reference sequence). CDR3 DNA sequence: TGTGCCAGCAGCAAGACTAGCGGGGCGGGTAGAGATACGCAGTATTTT. It encodes CASSKTSGAGRDTQYF.

This clonotype has a handful of counts. This sequence joins TRBV6-2 or TRBV6-3 and TRBJ2-5; 12 bases line up with TRBD2. Trimming removed 0 bases from V and 2 bases from J; junction bases left unmatched: 16. CDR1 is MNHEY and CDR2 is SVGEGT in the germline V gene. CDR3 length equals 21 residues. CDR3 nucleotides: TGTGCCAGCAGTTACTCGGATGCAATCACTAGCGGGAGGAAGTATCAAGAGACCCAGTACTTC. Encoded protein: CASSYSDAITSGRKYQETQYF.

The chain has TRBV28 and TRBJ2-2; TRBD2 matches at 10 bases. Trimming took 0 bases from V and 5 from J; bases not matched to a gene: 6. There are 17 residues in the CDR3. Germline V gene data show CDR1 as MDHEN and CDR2 as SYDVKM. CDR3 nucleotides: TGTGCCAGCAGTTTATGGGCTAGCGGGAGAGGGACCGGGGAGCTGTTTTTT. Translated, it gives CASSLWASGRGTGELFF. Filled out from reference TRBV28 and TRBJ2-2, the complete variable domain reads DVKVTQSSRYLVKRTGEKVFLECVQDMDHENMFWYRQDPGLGLRLIYFSYDVKMKEKGDIPEGYSVSREKKERFSLILESASTNQTSMYLCASSLWASGRGTGELFFGEGSRLTVL.

A few counts support this clonotype. The CDR3 region is CAISEGRATQYF. The CDR3 DNA is TGTGCCATCAGTGAGGGCAGGGCGACGCAGTATTTT. The J gene is TRBJ2-3, the V gene TRBV10-3, with D perhaps matching TRBD1 (5 bases). The CDR3 sequence is 12 residues long. Germline assignment: CDR1 ENHRY and CDR2 SYGVKD. The V end lost 2 bases, the J end lost 9 bases, and 9 bases lay between the germline ends.